This T cell receptor beta chain derives from a study of control samples from healthy donors and cancer patients. Measured with immunoSEQ multiplex PCR; TCRdb has only the in-frame clones, and not every one. There are 150,000 or so clones in the sample; more than 85% occur only once, and approximately 2.5% lies in the top ten. Germline V CDR1 and CDR2: SGHAT, FQNNGV. Trimming pared 3 bases from V and 7 bases from J, leaving 12 bases between. CDR3 length: 13 amino acids. The V gene is TRBV11-2, the J gene TRBJ1-2, with D perhaps TRBD1 (5 bases). The receptor's source is a man aged 45-65 years in good health. The sequenced sample consisted of blood. CDR3 protein: CASSFQGEGGYTF. In DNA form, the CDR3 reads TGTGCCAGCAGCTTTCAGGGCGAGGGTGGCTACACCTTC.